This T cell receptor beta chain was sequenced for a study of response to subunit inactivated influenza vaccine. V was cut by 1 base and J by 0 bases, with 10 bases left in between. The CDR3 covers 15 residues. Germline CDR1 is MNHEY and CDR2 is SVGAGI. This clonotype was seen more than once but under ten times. Its matching antigen is unknown. Overall study findings and caveats: Each seasonal influenza vaccination, the authors suggested, recruits few new T cells.

TCRdb processed the RT-PCR reads anew with MiXCR; each CDR3 protein has one entry. The table records around 150,000 distinct CDR3 sequences, roughly 11% of them present only once. The TCR was taken from a man in his fifties who received an inactivated influenza vaccine. This sequence joins TRBV6-5 and TRBJ2-7; D is uncertain. The sequencing here drew on non-naive T cells sorted from PBMCs, taken roughly 45 days after vaccination. CDR3 sequence reads: CASSYLYGFSYEQYF. DNA of the CDR3: TGTGCCAGCAGTTACTTGTACGGGTTCTCCTACGAGCAGTACTTC.